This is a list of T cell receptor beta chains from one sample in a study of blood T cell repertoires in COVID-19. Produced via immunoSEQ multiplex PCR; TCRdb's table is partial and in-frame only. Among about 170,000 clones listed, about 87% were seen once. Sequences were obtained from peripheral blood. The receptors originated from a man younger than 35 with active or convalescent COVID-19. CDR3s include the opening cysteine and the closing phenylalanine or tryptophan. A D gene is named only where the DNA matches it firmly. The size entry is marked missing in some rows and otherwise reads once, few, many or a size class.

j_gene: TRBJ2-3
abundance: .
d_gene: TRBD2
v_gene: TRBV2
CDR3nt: TGTGCCAGCATTGAGGGGACTAGCGGGGGAGAAACGCAGTATTTT
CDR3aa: CASIEGTSGGETQYF

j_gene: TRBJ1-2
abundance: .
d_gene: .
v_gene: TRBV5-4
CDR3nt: TGTGCCAGCAGCCTACAGGGCTCACACTATGGCTACACCTTC
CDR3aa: CASSLQGSHYGYTF

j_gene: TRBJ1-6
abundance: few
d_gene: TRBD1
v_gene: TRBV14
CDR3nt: TGTGCCAGCAGCCAAGTCAGGGGGGAATCACCCCTCCACTTT
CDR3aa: CASSQVRGESPLHF

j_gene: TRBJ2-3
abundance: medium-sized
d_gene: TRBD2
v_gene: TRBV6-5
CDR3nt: TGTGCCAGCAGACTAGCGGGGGATGCAGATACGCAGTATTTT
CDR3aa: CASRLAGDADTQYF

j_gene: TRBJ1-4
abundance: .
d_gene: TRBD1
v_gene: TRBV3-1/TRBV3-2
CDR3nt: TGTGCCAGCAGCTCCGGGACAGGGAGTAATGAAAAACTGTTTTTT
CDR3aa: CASSSGTGSNEKLFF

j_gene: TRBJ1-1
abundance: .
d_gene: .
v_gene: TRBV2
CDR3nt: TGTGCCAGCAGTGAGCGGAATACGAACACTGAAGCTTTCTTT
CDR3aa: CASSERNTNTEAFF

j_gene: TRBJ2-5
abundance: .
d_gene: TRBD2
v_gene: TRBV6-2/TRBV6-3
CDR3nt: TGTGCCAGCAGTTACGGGTCAGCGGGAGGGTTCGAGACCCAGTACTTC
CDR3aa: CASSYGSAGGFETQYF

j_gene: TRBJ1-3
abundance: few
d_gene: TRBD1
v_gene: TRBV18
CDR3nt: TGTGCCAGCTCGCGCGACAGGGCTGGAAGCTCTGGAAACACCATATATTTT
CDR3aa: CASSRDRAGSSGNTIYF

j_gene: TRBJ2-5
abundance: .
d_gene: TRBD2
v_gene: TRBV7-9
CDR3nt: TGTGCCAGCAGCTTACAGCGGGGGGGCTTGGAGACCCAGTACTTC
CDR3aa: CASSLQRGGLETQYF

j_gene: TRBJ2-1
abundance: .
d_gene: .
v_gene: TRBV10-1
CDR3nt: TGCGCCAGCAGTGATGGAGTGGGCTACAATGAGCAGTTCTTC
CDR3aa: CASSDGVGYNEQFF

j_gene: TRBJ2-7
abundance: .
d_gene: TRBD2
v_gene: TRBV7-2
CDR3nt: TGTGCCAGCAGCTTTACTAGCGGGACCTACGAGCAGTACTTC
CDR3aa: CASSFTSGTYEQYF

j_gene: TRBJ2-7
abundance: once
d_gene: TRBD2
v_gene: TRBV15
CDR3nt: TGTGCCACCAGCAGAGTAGACGAGGCGGGAGTAAAGCAGTACTTC
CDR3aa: CATSRVDEAGVKQYF

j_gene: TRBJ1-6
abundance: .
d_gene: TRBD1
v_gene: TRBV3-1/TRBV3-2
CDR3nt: TGTGCCAGCAGCCAAGCCTTAACTTACAGGGGTTCACCCCTCCACTTT
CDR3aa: CASSQALTYRGSPLHF

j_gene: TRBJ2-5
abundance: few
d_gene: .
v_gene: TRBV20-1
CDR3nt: TGCAGTGCTACGAGAGAGACCCAGTACTTC
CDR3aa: CSATRETQYF

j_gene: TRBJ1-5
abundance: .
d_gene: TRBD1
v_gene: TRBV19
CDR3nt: TGTGCCAGTAGCAGGGACAGGGCGAACAATCAGCCCCAGCATTTT
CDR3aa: CASSRDRANNQPQHF

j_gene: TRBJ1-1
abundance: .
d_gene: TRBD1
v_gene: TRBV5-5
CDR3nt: TGTGCCAGCAGCCCGACAGGGGGCTCCGAAGCTTTCTTT
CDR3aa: CASSPTGGSEAFF

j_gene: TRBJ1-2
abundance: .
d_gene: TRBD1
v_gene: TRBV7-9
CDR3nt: TGTGCCAGCAGCTTAGAGGGGACAGCCTGGCTTAGTGGCTACACCTTC
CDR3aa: CASSLEGTAWLSGYTF

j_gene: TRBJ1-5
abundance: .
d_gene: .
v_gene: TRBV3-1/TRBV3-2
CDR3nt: TGTGCCAGCAGCCAAGCTGGGCTGGTTCAGCCCCAGCATTTT
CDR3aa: CASSQAGLVQPQHF

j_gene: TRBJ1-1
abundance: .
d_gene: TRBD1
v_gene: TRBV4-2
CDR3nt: TGTGCCAGCAGCCGGGACAGGGTGAGTACTGAAGCTTTCTTT
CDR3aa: CASSRDRVSTEAFF

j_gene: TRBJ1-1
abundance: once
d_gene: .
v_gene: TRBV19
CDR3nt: TGTGCCAGTAGTACTAACGGACTGATGAACACTGAAGCTTTCTTT
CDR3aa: CASSTNGLMNTEAFF

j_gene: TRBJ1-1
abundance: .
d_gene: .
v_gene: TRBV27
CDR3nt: TGTGCCAGCAGTTCCGACAGCTTGAACACTGAAGCTTTCTTT
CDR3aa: CASSSDSLNTEAFF

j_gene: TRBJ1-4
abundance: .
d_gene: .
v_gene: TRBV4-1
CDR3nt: TGCGCCAGCAGCCTATTGGGACATTCGAAGGAAAAACTGTTTTTT
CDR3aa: CASSLLGHSKEKLFF

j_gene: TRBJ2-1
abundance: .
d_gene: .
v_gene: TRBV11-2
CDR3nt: TGTGCCAGCAGAGAGAGGTACAATGAGCAGTTCTTC
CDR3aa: CASRERYNEQFF

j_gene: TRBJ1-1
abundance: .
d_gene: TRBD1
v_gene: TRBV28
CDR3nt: TGTGCCAGCACCCTGCCAGGGGGCGAGGGGAACACTGAAGCTTTCTTT
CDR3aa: CASTLPGGEGNTEAFF

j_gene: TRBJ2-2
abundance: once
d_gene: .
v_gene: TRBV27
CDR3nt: TGTGCCAGCACTCACAGAACCGGGGAGCTGTTTTTT
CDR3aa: CASTHRTGELFF

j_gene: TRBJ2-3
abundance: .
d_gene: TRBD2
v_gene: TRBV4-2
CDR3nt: TGTGCCAGCAGCCCTGGGACTAGCGGAGACACAGATACGCAGTATTTT
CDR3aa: CASSPGTSGDTDTQYF

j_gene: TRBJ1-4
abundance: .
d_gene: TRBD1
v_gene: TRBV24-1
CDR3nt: TGTGCCACCTCAGACAGGGCGACGGGTGAAAAACTGTTTTTT
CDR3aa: CATSDRATGEKLFF

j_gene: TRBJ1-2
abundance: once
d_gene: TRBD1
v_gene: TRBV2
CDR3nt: TGTGCCAGCAGTCCCACAGGGGGCGCGAACTATGGCTACACCTTC
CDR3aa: CASSPTGGANYGYTF

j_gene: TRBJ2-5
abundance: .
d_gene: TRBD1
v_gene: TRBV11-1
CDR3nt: TGTGCCAGCACCGACTACAGGGGAGAGACCCAGTACTTC
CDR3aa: CASTDYRGETQYF

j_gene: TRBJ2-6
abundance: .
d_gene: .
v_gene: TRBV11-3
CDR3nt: TGTGCCAGCAGTTCCCGGGCGGGATACTCTGGGGCCAACGTCCTGACTTTC
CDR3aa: CASSSRAGYSGANVLTF

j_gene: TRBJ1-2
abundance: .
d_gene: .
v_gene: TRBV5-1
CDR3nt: TGCGCCAGCAGCTTGGTTACGGACTATGGCTACACCTTC
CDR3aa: CASSLVTDYGYTF

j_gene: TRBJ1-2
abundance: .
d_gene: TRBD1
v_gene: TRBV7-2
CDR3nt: TGTGCCAGCAGTCATGTGCTGGGACAGCTCCCCTATGGCTACACCTTC
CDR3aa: CASSHVLGQLPYGYTF

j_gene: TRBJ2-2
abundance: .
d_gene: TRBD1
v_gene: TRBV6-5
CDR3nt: TGTGCCAGCAGTTACGTTGGACAGGGGACCGGGGAGCTGTTTTTT
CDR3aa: CASSYVGQGTGELFF

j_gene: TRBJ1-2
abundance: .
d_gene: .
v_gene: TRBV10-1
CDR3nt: TGCGCCAGCAGTTCAGGGGTAAGTGGCTACACCTTC
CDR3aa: CASSSGVSGYTF

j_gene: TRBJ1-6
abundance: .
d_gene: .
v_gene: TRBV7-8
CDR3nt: TGTGCCAGCAGCTTAGTCTCAGGAACTCCCTCCTATAATTCACCCCTCCACTTT
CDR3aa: CASSLVSGTPSYNSPLHF

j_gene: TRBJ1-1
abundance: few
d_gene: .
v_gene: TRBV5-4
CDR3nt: TGTGCCAGCAGCTTCGCGGTGAACACTGAAGCTTTCTTT
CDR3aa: CASSFAVNTEAFF

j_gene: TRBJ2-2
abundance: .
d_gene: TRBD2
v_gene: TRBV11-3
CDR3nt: TGTGCCAGCAGCGTACTAGCGGGGCCCCCCGGGGAGCTGTTTTTT
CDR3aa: CASSVLAGPPGELFF

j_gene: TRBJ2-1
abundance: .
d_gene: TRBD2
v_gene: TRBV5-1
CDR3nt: TGCGCCAGCAGCTGGAGGACTAGCGGGAGAGGCCATGAGCAGTTCTTC
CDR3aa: CASSWRTSGRGHEQFF

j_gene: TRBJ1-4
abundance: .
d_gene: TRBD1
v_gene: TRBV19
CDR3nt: TGTGCCAGTAGTATAACAGGGGAAATGGATGAAAAACTGTTTTTT
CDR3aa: CASSITGEMDEKLFF

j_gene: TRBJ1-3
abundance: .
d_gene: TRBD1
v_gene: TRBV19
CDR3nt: TGTGCCAGTAACGGCTGGACAGGGGGCAAGTTCTCTGGAAACACCATATATTTT
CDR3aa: CASNGWTGGKFSGNTIYF

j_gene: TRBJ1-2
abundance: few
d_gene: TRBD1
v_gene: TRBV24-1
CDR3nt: TGTGCCACCAGTGACCCCGGACAGGCAGAATATGGCTACACCTTC
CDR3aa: CATSDPGQAEYGYTF

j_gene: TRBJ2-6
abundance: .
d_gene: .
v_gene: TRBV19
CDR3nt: TGTGCCAGTAGCGGAACAGCCCCTGGGGCCAACGTCCTGACTTTC
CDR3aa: CASSGTAPGANVLTF

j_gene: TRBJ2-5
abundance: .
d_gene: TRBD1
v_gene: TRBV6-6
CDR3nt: TGTGCCAGCAGTTACTCACAGGGGGTCGTGACCCAGTACTTC
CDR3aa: CASSYSQGVVTQYF

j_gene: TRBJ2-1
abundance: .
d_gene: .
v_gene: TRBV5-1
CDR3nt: TGCGCCAGCAGCTTGGGGACAGTGACCGCCGACGGAATCTTC
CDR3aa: CASSLGTVTADGIF

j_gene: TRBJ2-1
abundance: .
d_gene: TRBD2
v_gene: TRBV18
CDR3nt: TGTGCCAGCTCGTCCAGCGGGAGTGGCAATGAGCAGTTCTTC
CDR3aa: CASSSSGSGNEQFF

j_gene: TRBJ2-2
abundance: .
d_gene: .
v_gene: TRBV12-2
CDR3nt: TGTGCAAGTCGCTTACGGCAGGGGGTCACCGGGGAGCTGTTTTTT
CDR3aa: CASRLRQGVTGELFF

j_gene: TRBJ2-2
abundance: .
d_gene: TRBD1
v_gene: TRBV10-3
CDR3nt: TGTGCCATCAGTGATCGCGGGACAGGGTCTACCGGGGAGCTGTTTTTT
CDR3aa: CAISDRGTGSTGELFF

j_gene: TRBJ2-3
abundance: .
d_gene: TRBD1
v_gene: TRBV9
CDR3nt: TGTGCCAGCAGGGGACAGGGTTACACAGATACGCAGTATTTT
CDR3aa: CASRGQGYTDTQYF

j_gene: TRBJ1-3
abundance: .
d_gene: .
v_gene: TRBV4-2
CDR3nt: TGTGCCAGCAGCCAAGTAGGAGAGATCCTCTCTGGAAACACCATATATTTT
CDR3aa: CASSQVGEILSGNTIYF

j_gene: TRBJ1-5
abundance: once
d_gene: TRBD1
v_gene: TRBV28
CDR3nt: TGTGCCAGCCGGCCGACAGGGGGCCGGGGCAATCAGCCCCAGCATTTT
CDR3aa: CASRPTGGRGNQPQHF

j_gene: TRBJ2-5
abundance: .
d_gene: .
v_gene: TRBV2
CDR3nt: TGTGCCAGCAGTGATCGGCAGGGAGGGACCCAGTACTTC
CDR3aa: CASSDRQGGTQYF